The T cell receptor (beta chain) described here comes from a study of CDR3 diversity in severe acne. This clonotype was counted many times. One entry per CDR3 protein results from TCRdb running MiXCR on the PCR reads. The sample shows some 90,000 distinct CDR3 sequences, about half of them seen only once. Germline CDR1 and CDR2: SGHTA and FQGNSA. The CDR3 totals 13 residues. Trimming left V 6 bases short and J 0 bases short, with 3 bases between. V and J are TRBV7-2 and TRBJ2-6, with D uncertain. The sequencing input was blood. The receptor was derived from a male donor in good health, serving as a control. The CDR3 coding sequence is TGTGCCAGCAGAGACTCTGGGGCCAACGTCCTGACTTTC. This translates into CASRDSGANVLTF.